This entry describes one T cell receptor (beta chain). Donors were ostensibly healthy at sampling, although undocumented immune exposures were probable. PCR was performed using 60 Vbeta and 13 Jbeta primers. TCRdb's copy holds only in-frame clones and misses some; the assay was immunoSEQ multiplex PCR. The table has 80,000 to 100,000 clones, 80% seen once; the top ten hold 7.3%. The sample is drawn from a study of cytomegalovirus exposure and HLA in healthy donors. There are 14 residues in the CDR3. Germline CDR1 MDHEN, CDR2 SYDVKM. V was cut by 4 bases and J by 7 bases, with 16 bases left in between. This clonotype was sampled from a man aged 25-40 years in good health and CMV-seronegative. The specimen was PBMCs. This chain connects TRBV28 to TRBJ1-1, with unresolved D. For the CDR3, the DNA is TGTGCCAGCAGTTCCGCCCGGGGAACCCTTGAAGCTTTCTTT. Its protein is CASSSARGTLEAFF.